This is a list of T cell receptor beta chains from one sample in a study of blood T cell repertoires in COVID-19. Repertoires were generated with immunoSEQ multiplex PCR, while TCRdb's copy carries only in-frame clones and drops some. This table holds 95,000 to 150,000 clones, 60% to 85% found once. Sequenced sample: peripheral blood. The receptors were sampled from a man in his 70s with acute or convalescent COVID-19. The CDR3 runs from the conserved cysteine through the conserved F or W.

CDR3 protein: CASSLQGSNQPQHF
V gene: TRBV5-1
J gene: TRBJ1-5

CDR3 protein: CASSLEGVYGYTF
V gene: TRBV12-3/TRBV12-4
J gene: TRBJ1-2

CDR3 protein: CATSVESRGTEAFF
V gene: TRBV15
J gene: TRBJ1-1

CDR3 protein: CASSQEGTGKGKAKNIQYF
V gene: TRBV4-3
J gene: TRBJ2-4

CDR3 protein: CASSFRANYGYTF
V gene: TRBV11-1
J gene: TRBJ1-2

CDR3 protein: CASSLTGTGNNEKLFF
V gene: TRBV11-3
J gene: TRBJ1-4

CDR3 protein: CASSLGNGRIHQPQHF
V gene: TRBV7-2
J gene: TRBJ1-5

CDR3 protein: CASSRVARGDYGYTF
V gene: TRBV4-1
J gene: TRBJ1-2

CDR3 protein: CASSPRTPGRADTQYF
V gene: TRBV7-2
J gene: TRBJ2-3

CDR3 protein: CASSDRDTANYGYTF
V gene: TRBV4-1
J gene: TRBJ1-2

CDR3 protein: CASSRQSSGRNSPLHF
V gene: TRBV3-1/TRBV3-2
J gene: TRBJ1-6

CDR3 protein: CAWGQSNYGYTF
V gene: TRBV30
J gene: TRBJ1-2

CDR3 protein: CASSLRTGAYEQYF
V gene: TRBV19
J gene: TRBJ2-7